The T cell receptor (beta chain) under discussion was sequenced for a study of low-dose radiotherapy and immunotherapy resistance in tumors. Study information: On a schedule of every two weeks, intravenous cyclophosphamide at a dose of 200 mg/m2 was delivered one day before each radiation and immunotherapy administration.

V was pared by 5 bases and J by 10 bases, with 13 bases between. Germline V gene data show CDR1 as SGHVS and CDR2 as FQNEAQ. The CDR3 consists of 12 residues. Noted time point: after trial treatment. Documented treatment: LDRT plus nivolumab, ipilimumab, low-dose cyclophosphamide and aspirin (RACIN trial). Patients eligible had advanced solid tumors without tumor-infiltrating lymphocytes. TRAV and TRBV primers primed cDNA for both TCRalpha and TCRbeta. TCRs were amplified for roughly 20 PCR cycles with a constant-region primer and V-primer adapter. One entry per CDR3 protein, called by TCRdb with MiXCR from the reads. This sample yields about 100,000 distinct CDR3 sequences, of which around 21% are seen a single time; over 3.5% belongs to the top ten. This clonotype has a count of ten or more.

The clonotype was recovered from a male donor with prostate cancer. The material sequenced was PBMCs, taken after low-dose radiotherapy plus immunotherapy. The chain links TRBV7-8 to TRBJ2-3, with a tentative D call TRBD1 (5 bases). CDR3 nucleotides: TGTGCCAGCAGCCACCCCAGGGAAGCGCAGTATTTT. Its translation: CASSHPREAQYF.